This entry features one TCR beta chain sequence. Sequencing was performed with immunoSEQ multiplex PCR; in TCRdb, only in-frame clones are kept and a portion is missing. Of over 120,000 clones in the sample, 75% to 90% were seen once. Germline V CDR1 and CDR2: MNHEY, SMNVEV (reference sequence). Deletions cut 5 bases from V and 4 bases from J, with 15 bases between. The CDR3 is made up of 14 amino acids. This entry comes from a study of blood T cell repertoires in COVID-19. The chain joins TRBV27 to TRBJ2-7; D might be TRBD1 (8 bases). The clonotype was recovered from a man aged 55 to 70 with active or convalescent COVID-19. Source material: peripheral blood. This CDR3 is CASSLTGGGYEQYF. For the CDR3, the DNA is TGTGCCAGCAGTCTTACAGGGGGGGGGTACGAGCAGTACTTC.